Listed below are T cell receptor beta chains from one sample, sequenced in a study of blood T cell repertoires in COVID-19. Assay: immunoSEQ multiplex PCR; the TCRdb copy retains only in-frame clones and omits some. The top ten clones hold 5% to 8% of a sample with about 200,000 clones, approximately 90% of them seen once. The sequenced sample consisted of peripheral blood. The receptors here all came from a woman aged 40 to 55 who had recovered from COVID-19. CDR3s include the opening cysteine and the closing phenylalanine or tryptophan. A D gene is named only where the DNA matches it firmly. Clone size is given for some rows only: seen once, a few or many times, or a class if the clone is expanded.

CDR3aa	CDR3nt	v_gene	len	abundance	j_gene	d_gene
CASSSRGLNEQFF	TGTGCCAGCAGCTCTAGGGGTCTCAATGAGCAGTTCTTC	TRBV7-9	13	many	TRBJ2-1	NA
CASSPTRGPGYGYTF	TGTGCCAGCAGCCCCACGAGGGGGCCGGGCTATGGCTACACCTTC	TRBV11-2	15	NA	TRBJ1-2	TRBD1
CASTTGTSGTNEQFF	TGTGCCAGCACGACCGGGACTAGCGGGACTAATGAGCAGTTCTTC	TRBV2	15	NA	TRBJ2-1	TRBD2
CASRDSSTGNQPQHF	TGTGCCAGCAGAGACTCTAGTACGGGCAATCAGCCCCAGCATTTT	TRBV6-5	15	NA	TRBJ1-5	NA
CASSRYTDTQYF	TGTGCCAGCAGTCGGTACACAGATACGCAGTATTTT	TRBV6-2/TRBV6-3	12	NA	TRBJ2-3	NA
CASSPPGQSGNTIYF	TGTGCCAGCTCACCACCGGGACAGTCTGGAAACACCATATATTTT	TRBV18	15	NA	TRBJ1-3	TRBD1
CASSFDAGQSTDTQYF	TGTGCCAGCAGCTTCGACGCGGGACAGAGCACAGATACGCAGTATTTT	TRBV11-2	16	NA	TRBJ2-3	NA
CASSPSPGQHNSPLHF	TGTGCCAGCAGCCCATCTCCTGGGCAGCATAATTCACCCCTCCACTTT	TRBV9	16	NA	TRBJ1-6	NA
CAISVSTGGTDTQYF	TGTGCCATCAGTGTTTCGACAGGGGGCACAGATACGCAGTATTTT	TRBV10-3	15	NA	TRBJ2-3	TRBD1
CASSKQGAGANVLTF	TGTGCCAGTAGCAAACAGGGGGCTGGGGCCAACGTCCTGACTTTC	TRBV19	15	NA	TRBJ2-6	TRBD1
CASSFGGNQPQHF	TGTGCCAGCAGCTTCGGTGGCAATCAGCCCCAGCATTTT	TRBV5-6	13	NA	TRBJ1-5	NA
CASSMWTGGDNEQFF	TGTGCCAGTAGTATGTGGACAGGGGGTGACAATGAGCAGTTCTTC	TRBV19	15	NA	TRBJ2-1	TRBD1
CAWQGSAPPLHF	TGTGCCTGGCAGGGGTCGGCACCACCCCTCCACTTT	TRBV30	12	NA	TRBJ1-6	NA
CASSYLDRNEQFF	TGTGCCAGCAGTTACCTAGACCGAAATGAGCAGTTCTTC	TRBV6-5	13	many	TRBJ2-1	NA
CAWDRGALYSNQPQHF	TGTGCCTGGGACAGGGGGGCATTATATAGCAATCAGCCCCAGCATTTT	TRBV30	16	NA	TRBJ1-5	TRBD1
CASSFLGTGANNEQFF	TGTGCCAGCAGTTTCCTCGGGACAGGGGCCAACAATGAGCAGTTCTTC	TRBV28	16	NA	TRBJ2-1	TRBD1
CASRDRGDGGELFF	TGTGCCAGCAGGGACAGGGGGGATGGCGGGGAGCTGTTTTTT	TRBV2	14	once	TRBJ2-2	TRBD1
CASSPTSGSGEPQHF	TGTGCCAGCTCACCGACCTCGGGGTCTGGTGAGCCCCAGCATTTT	TRBV18	15	NA	TRBJ1-5	NA
CASSPTIGTDTEAFF	TGTGCCAGCAGTCCTACGATTGGGACAGACACTGAAGCTTTCTTT	TRBV27	15	NA	TRBJ1-1	TRBD1
CASSYSRGNPPYEQYF	TGTGCCAGCAGTTACTCGAGAGGGAATCCCCCCTACGAGCAGTACTTC	TRBV6-5	16	once	TRBJ2-7	NA
CASSDDTYNEQFF	TGTGCCAGCAGTGACGACACCTACAATGAGCAGTTCTTC	TRBV6-1	13	NA	TRBJ2-1	NA
CASSDPFTDTQYF	TGTGCCAGCAGTGACCCCTTCACAGATACGCAGTATTTT	TRBV2	13	NA	TRBJ2-3	NA
CASSQADRGETQYF	TGTGCCAGCAGCCAGGCGGACAGGGGAGAGACCCAGTACTTC	TRBV3-1/TRBV3-2	14	few	TRBJ2-5	TRBD1
CASSWRTGEETQYF	TGCGCCAGCAGCTGGAGGACAGGGGAGGAGACCCAGTACTTC	TRBV5-1	14	NA	TRBJ2-5	TRBD1
CASSFGHSGSGYNEQFF	TGCGCCAGCAGCTTTGGTCATAGCGGGAGTGGGTACAATGAGCAGTTCTTC	TRBV5-1	17	NA	TRBJ2-1	TRBD2
CSASLNYGYTF	TGCAGTGCTAGTCTTAACTATGGCTACACCTTC	TRBV20-1	11	NA	TRBJ1-2	NA
CASSADGAGNTIYF	TGTGCCAGCAGCGCCGACGGGGCTGGAAACACCATATATTTT	TRBV9	14	NA	TRBJ1-3	NA
CATRRSSYNSPLHF	TGTGCCACCCGGCGGAGCTCCTATAATTCACCCCTCCACTTT	TRBV27	14	NA	TRBJ1-6	NA
CACPSQGAHNSPLHF	TGTGCCTGCCCCTCCCAGGGGGCGCACAATTCACCCCTCCACTTT	TRBV30	15	NA	TRBJ1-6	TRBD1
CASSHLRQGDRSFQETQYF	TGTGCCAGCAGCCATCTAAGACAGGGGGACCGATCCTTCCAAGAGACCCAGTACTTC	TRBV3-1/TRBV3-2	19	NA	TRBJ2-5	TRBD1
CASSQGIIGASGHLQNTQYF	TGTGCCAGCAGCCAAGGAATTATAGGGGCTAGCGGGCACCTCCAGAATACGCAGTATTTT	TRBV3-1/TRBV3-2	20	NA	TRBJ2-3	TRBD2
CASSIPGGGGGNQPQHF	TGTGCCAGTAGTATTCCAGGGGGAGGCGGTGGCAATCAGCCCCAGCATTTT	TRBV19	17	NA	TRBJ1-5	TRBD1
CASSLAGGNEQYF	TGTGCCAGCAGTTTAGCGGGAGGTAACGAGCAGTACTTC	TRBV28	13	once	TRBJ2-7	TRBD2
CASSSGAGMNTEAFF	TGTGCCAGCAGCTCTGGCGCGGGCATGAACACTGAAGCTTTCTTT	TRBV11-2	15	NA	TRBJ1-1	NA
CASAGTFNQPQHF	TGTGCCAGCGCCGGGACATTTAATCAGCCCCAGCATTTT	TRBV11-2	13	NA	TRBJ1-5	NA
CASSPGRDNYGYTF	TGCGCCAGCAGCCCCGGACGGGATAACTATGGCTACACCTTC	TRBV5-1	14	once	TRBJ1-2	NA
CASSQSTGSYEQYF	TGTGCCAGCTCCCAATCGACAGGGTCCTACGAGCAGTACTTC	TRBV18	14	once	TRBJ2-7	TRBD1
CASSTGQGVNTGELFF	TGCGCCAGCAGCACGGGACAGGGAGTGAACACCGGGGAGCTGTTTTTT	TRBV5-1	16	NA	TRBJ2-2	TRBD1
CASSYYSGTGDEQYF	TGTGCCAGCAGTTACTATTCAGGGACGGGGGACGAGCAGTACTTC	TRBV6-5	15	NA	TRBJ2-7	NA
CASSDSGRRSGELFF	TGTGCCAGCAGTGATAGCGGGAGGCGGTCCGGGGAGCTGTTTTTT	TRBV27	15	NA	TRBJ2-2	TRBD2
CASRLRGTDTQYF	TGTGCCAGCAGGCTCAGGGGGACAGATACGCAGTATTTT	TRBV6-5	13	NA	TRBJ2-3	TRBD1
CASSYNRGQYEQYF	TGTGCCAGCAGCTACAACAGGGGGCAATACGAGCAGTACTTC	TRBV6-5	14	NA	TRBJ2-7	TRBD1
CASSPREGLSVEQYF	TGTGCCAGCAGTCCGCGGGAGGGCCTTTCCGTCGAGCAGTACTTC	TRBV6-5	15	NA	TRBJ2-7	TRBD2
CASQKGDFGANVLTF	TGTGCCAGCCAGAAAGGAGACTTTGGGGCCAACGTCCTGACTTTC	TRBV7-2	15	NA	TRBJ2-6	NA
CASSPGRTGREQYF	TGTGCCAGCAGTCCCGGCCGGACTGGTAGGGAGCAGTACTTC	TRBV28	14	NA	TRBJ2-7	NA
CASTLMGPWDNQPQHF	TGTGCCAGCACCCTAATGGGGCCGTGGGACAATCAGCCCCAGCATTTT	TRBV28	16	few	TRBJ1-5	NA
CASSTWTEETQYF	TGTGCCAGTAGTACCTGGACAGAAGAGACCCAGTACTTC	TRBV19	13	NA	TRBJ2-5	NA
CASQGRGWRPQHF	TGTGCCAGTCAAGGGAGGGGGTGGCGGCCCCAGCATTTT	TRBV19	13	once	TRBJ1-5	NA
CASSVVTGGNEKLFF	TGTGCCAGCAGCGTAGTAACAGGGGGTAATGAAAAACTGTTTTTT	TRBV7-9	15	NA	TRBJ1-4	TRBD1
CASSADRVIAYEQYF	TGTGCCAGCAGCGCTGACAGGGTAATAGCATACGAGCAGTACTTC	TRBV2	15	NA	TRBJ2-7	TRBD1
CASSIQGGTEAFF	TGTGCCAGTAGTATTCAGGGGGGCACTGAAGCTTTCTTT	TRBV19	13	NA	TRBJ1-1	TRBD1
CASGRGLEEETQYF	TGTGCCAGCGGGAGGGGTCTGGAGGAAGAGACCCAGTACTTC	TRBV9	14	NA	TRBJ2-5	TRBD2
CASSLSGVPSYEQYF	TGTGCCAGCAGTTTATCAGGGGTCCCATCCTACGAGCAGTACTTC	TRBV28	15	once	TRBJ2-7	NA
CASSRGTGQAKNIQYF	TGTGCCAGCAGCCGGGGGACAGGGCAAGCCAAAAACATTCAGTACTTC	TRBV5-6	16	NA	TRBJ2-4	TRBD1
CASSGTDYEQYF	TGTGCCAGCAGCGGGACAGACTACGAGCAGTACTTC	TRBV9	12	NA	TRBJ2-7	NA
CASSRGGTNTGELFF	TGTGCCAGCAGCCGGGGAGGGACGAACACCGGGGAGCTGTTTTTT	TRBV16	15	NA	TRBJ2-2	TRBD2
CASSEAGQGQPQHF	TGTGCCAGCAGTGAAGCGGGACAGGGGCAGCCCCAGCATTTT	TRBV6-1	14	NA	TRBJ1-5	TRBD1
CASSAERESAEQYF	TGTGCCAGCAGTGCGGAGCGGGAGTCGGCCGAGCAGTACTTC	TRBV2	14	NA	TRBJ2-7	TRBD2
CASSMGTSEETRYNEQFF	TGTGCCAGCAGCATGGGGACTAGCGAAGAGACTAGGTACAATGAGCAGTTCTTC	TRBV7-6	18	NA	TRBJ2-1	TRBD2